This TCR beta chain was retrieved from a study of blood T cell repertoires in COVID-19. Background on the study: Sites in the United States, Italy and Spain provided acute and convalescent COVID-19 samples. The cDNA or gDNA used as material had been derived from T cells, B-cell-depleted T cells, or PBMCs.

There are 16 residues in the CDR3. Per the germline V gene, CDR1 is SGDLS and CDR2 is YYNGEE. With V trimmed by 4 bases and J by 7 bases, 12 bases remained unmatched. Authors' analysis steps: Estimated nucleated cell counts came from reference gene primer amplification. Only in-frame clones appear in the TCRdb table, and some are missing; sequencing was by immunoSEQ multiplex PCR. V and J calls and clone size are given by that table; D and trimming were obtained from the DNA. The repertoire consists of some 150,000 clones, with approximately 88% occurring once and the leading ten covering less than 2.5%.

This TCR was sampled from a man aged 65-85 years with acute or convalescent COVID-19. The sequencing input was peripheral blood. The chain recombines TRBV9 with TRBJ2-1; 9 nucleotides match TRBD2. CDR3 amino acids: CASSIRVVAGVNEQFF. The CDR3 DNA sequence: TGTGCCAGCAGCATCCGAGTGGTAGCGGGGGTGAATGAGCAGTTCTTC. Supplemented by reference TRBV9 and TRBJ2-1, the full variable domain reads DSGVTQTPKHLITATGQRVTLRCSPRSGDLSVYWYQQSLDQGLQFLIQYYNGEERAKGNILERFSAQQFPDLHSELNLSSLELGDSALYFCASSIRVVAGVNEQFFGPGTRLTVL.